Listed here are 23 T cell receptor beta chains from one sample, sequenced in a study of Ad26.COV2.S vaccination and SARS-CoV-2 variants. The protocol was immunoSEQ multiplex PCR, while the TCRdb copy is restricted to in-frame clones and leaves out a portion. Of about 180,000 clones in the sample, roughly 87% were seen once. Source: peripheral blood, taken after recovery from COVID-19. These receptors originate from a human donor who had recovered from COVID-19.

The CDR3 nucleotides are TGTGCCAGCAGCCTTTACGGTGGAAGGGCCAATTCACCCCTCCACTTT. As protein: CASSLYGGRANSPLHF. The J gene is TRBJ1-6, the V gene TRBV3-1 (or the pseudogene TRBV3-2); D is ambiguous. CDR1 is LGHDT, CDR2 YNNKEL, per germline (reference sequence). This CDR3 has 16 residues. Trimming took 4 bases from V and 7 from J, leaving 17 bases between them.

V and J are TRBV6-1 and TRBJ1-3, with TRBD1 matching 9 bases. Per germline, CDR1 MNHNS and CDR2 SASEGT. The CDR3 sequence is 16 residues long. V lost 3 bases, J lost 4 bases, and 7 bases stayed unmatched. CDR3 coding DNA: TGTGCCAGCAGTGAGACCGGGACAGGGCCCGGAAACACCATATATTTT. Encoded protein: CASSETGTGPGNTIYF.

CDR3 coding DNA: TGTGCCAGCCGACCTAATAGGGTAACTGAAGCTTTCTTT. Protein sequence: CASRPNRVTEAFF. This chain links TRBV6-5 with TRBJ1-1, with D unclear. The V end lost 8 bases, the J end lost 5 bases, and 15 bases lay between the germline ends. Germline V gene lookup returns CDR1 MNHEY and CDR2 SVGAGI. The CDR3 has 13 amino acids.

V and J are TRBV11-2 and TRBJ1-4; TRBD1 agrees at 7 bases. Germline V gene sequence: CDR1 SGHAT, CDR2 FQNNGV. After removal of 5 bases from V and 3 bases from J, the junction contained 6 bases not matched to a gene. The CDR3 spans 15 residues. The CDR3 DNA sequence: TGTGCCAGCAGCCCTCACAGGGGTGCTAATGAAAAACTGTTTTTT. Protein product: CASSPHRGANEKLFF.

J is TRBJ2-1 and V is TRBV9; 9 nucleotides line up with TRBD1. The germline V gene has CDR1 SGDLS and CDR2 YYNGEE. The CDR3 runs to 14 residues. V lost 0 bases, J lost 10 bases, and 5 bases stayed unmatched. CDR3 residues: CASSVEDRGREQFF. Written as DNA, the CDR3 is TGTGCCAGCAGCGTAGAGGACAGGGGACGAGAGCAGTTCTTC.

To note about this clone: Likely a read error: the CDR3 ends without its conserved phenylalanine or tryptophan. It is unclear where the CDR3 begins or ends on the DNA, so no DNA is shown, and the CDR3 is as TCRdb lists it. The V call is TRBV21-1, the J call TRBJ1-5. TRBV21-1 is marked as a pseudogene. A total of 11 residues make up the CDR3, ends included. CDR3 protein: CASSKVEGFDS.

The genes are TRBV27 and TRBJ1-1; TRBD1 matches at 7 bases. Germline trimming cut 5 bases from V and 9 bases from J; bases unmatched to any gene: 3. The germline V gene encodes CDR1 MNHEY and CDR2 SMNVEV (reference sequence). The CDR3 spans 11 residues. CDR3 in amino acids: CASSKTGQAFF. The CDR3 DNA reads as TGTGCCAGCAGTAAGACAGGGCAAGCTTTCTTT.

The chain is built from TRBV19 and TRBJ1-1, with 9 bases fitting TRBD1. The germline V gene has CDR1 LNHDA and CDR2 SQIVND (reference sequence). Germline trimming cut 2 bases from V and 2 bases from J; bases unmatched to any gene: 9. The CDR3 extends over 17 amino acids. CDR3 loop: CASSIFGVTGGNTEAFF. Here the CDR3 DNA reads TGTGCCAGTAGTATATTCGGGGTTACAGGGGGCAACACTGAAGCTTTCTTT.

The chain combines TRBV5-4 with TRBJ2-5; TRBD2 matches 8 bases. Germline V gene data show CDR1 as SGHNT and CDR2 as YYREEE (reference sequence). V was clipped by 5 bases and J by 5 bases; unmatched bases: 14. CDR3 length: 16 amino acids. CDR3 in DNA: TGTGCCAGCAGTTTTGAGGGGACTAGAGGTTCGGAGACCCAGTACTTC. Protein: CASSFEGTRGSETQYF.

This chain connects TRBV4-1 to TRBJ2-3; D might be TRBD2 (6 bases). Trimming cost V 0 bases and J 0 bases, with 13 bases left between them. Germline V gives CDR1 MGHRA, CDR2 YSYEKL. The CDR3 contains 17 residues. The CDR3 DNA reads as TGCGCCAGCAGCCAAGAACCGGCGGGGACTAGCACAGATACGCAGTATTTT. As protein: CASSQEPAGTSTDTQYF.

This clone has more than one count but fewer than ten. The J gene is TRBJ2-3, the V gene TRBV3-1 (or the pseudogene TRBV3-2); D call uncertain. V lost 0 bases and J 0 bases, leaving 13 bases between the germline ends. CDR1 is LGHDT, CDR2 YNNKEL, per germline (reference sequence). This CDR3 has 17 amino acids. CDR3 in amino acids: CASSQDLTPSSTDTQYF. CDR3 bases: TGTGCCAGCAGCCAAGATTTGACTCCCTCTAGCACAGATACGCAGTATTTT.

This clone was counted once. V gene TRBV7-3 combines with J gene TRBJ2-2; no reliable D call. V lost 6 bases, J lost 6 bases, and 5 bases lay in between. Germline V gene lookup returns CDR1 SGHTA and CDR2 FQGTGA. The CDR3 spans 11 residues. CDR3 loop: CASSGPGELFF. The CDR3, as DNA: TGTGCCAGCAGTGGACCCGGGGAGCTGTTTTTT.

This chain uses TRBV25-1 with TRBJ1-2; D is undetermined. Germline V gene data show CDR1 as MGHDK and CDR2 as SYGVNS. V dropped 11 bases and J dropped 3 bases, with 16 bases sitting between them. The CDR3 spans 13 residues. CDR3 region: CASNPGPHYGYTF. The CDR3 DNA follows: TGTGCCTCGAACCCCGGGCCACACTATGGCTACACCTTC.

There are a few counts of this clone. The V and J genes are TRBV6-7 and TRBJ1-1, with TRBD1 matching 7 bases. TRBV6-7 is reported as an ORF; its role is uncertain. V lost 2 bases and J lost 0; bases outside the gene matches: 6. This CDR3 comprises 16 residues. CDR3 loop: CASSYATDRLNTEAFF. The CDR3 bases are TGTGCCAGCAGTTACGCGACGGACAGGCTGAACACTGAAGCTTTCTTT.

The chain uses TRBV29-1 and TRBJ1-1; D remains unclear. Germline V gene lookup returns CDR1 SQVTM and CDR2 ANQGSEA. Between the trimmed V and J ends, which lost 3 bases and 3 bases, there was a span of 5 bases. The CDR3 is made up of 11 amino acids. CDR3 amino acids: CSVETYTEAFF. CDR3 sequence (DNA): TGCAGCGTTGAGACTTACACTGAAGCTTTCTTT.

The rearrangement uses TRBV2 and TRBJ2-2; D is ambiguous. Germline values: CDR1 SNHLY, CDR2 FYNNEI. Trimming removed 5 bases at V and 1 base at J, with 8 bases between. CDR3 length equals 14 residues. The CDR3 coding sequence is TGTGCCAGCAGTCCCTTTGGGAACACCGGGGAGCTGTTTTTT. Its protein product is CASSPFGNTGELFF.

This rearrangement joins TRBV6-4 to TRBJ1-6; D remains ambiguous. V was shortened by 2 bases and J by 7 bases, with 21 bases between the two germline ends. The V gene's germline CDR1 is MRHNA and CDR2 SNTAGT. This CDR3 has 18 residues. The CDR3 DNA follows: TGTGCCAGCAGTGACCCCGCCAATGGGAGGGATGGCAATTCACCCCTCCACTTT. Translated: CASSDPANGRDGNSPLHF.

This chain joins TRBV5-1 and TRBJ2-5; 10 positions match TRBD2. Germline CDR1 is SGHRS and CDR2 is YFSETQ. J lost 5 bases, V lost 0 bases, and 7 bases had no gene match. CDR3 length: 16 residues. In DNA form, the CDR3 reads TGCGCCAGCAGCTTGGCGCCTAGCGGGGGTGGGGAGACCCAGTACTTC. Translation gives CASSLAPSGGGETQYF.

The count of this clone is one. The chain couples TRBV25-1 to TRBJ2-5, with unresolved D. Germline V gene data show CDR1 as MGHDK and CDR2 as SYGVNS. The CDR3 is 11 residues long. V lost 1 base, J lost 5 bases, and 2 bases lay in between. The CDR3 sequence is CASSELETQYF. The DNA of the CDR3 is TGTGCCAGCAGTGAATTGGAGACCCAGTACTTC.

CDR3 bases: TGTGCCAGCAGCTTGAAAACGGGCCGCTCCTACGAGCAGTACTTC. As protein: CASSLKTGRSYEQYF. The gene calls are TRBV5-4 and TRBJ2-7, with D hard to call. Germline V gives CDR1 SGHNT, CDR2 YYREEE (reference sequence). V was trimmed by 1 base and J by 0 bases, leaving 11 bases between them. The CDR3 is made up of 15 amino acids.

The rearrangement links TRBV7-7 to TRBJ2-1; a possible D gene is TRBD2 (6 bases). The CDR3 consists of 15 residues. The germline CDR1 and CDR2 sequences are SSHAT and FNYEAQ (reference sequence). V was pared by 5 bases and J by 8 bases, with 19 bases between. The CDR3 region has the DNA TGTGCCAGCAGCGCAGGTTCCTCCTCGGGGGATGAGCAGTTCTTC. This encodes CASSAGSSSGDEQFF.

A note on this clone: Other nucleotide sequences from this sample produce the same CDR3. The chain carries TRBV28 and TRBJ2-7, with a tentative D call TRBD1 (6 bases). CDR1 and CDR2 (germline): MDHEN, SYDVKM. V was shortened by 6 bases and J by 4 bases, with 10 bases between the two germline ends. The CDR3 sequence is 12 residues long. In nucleotides, the CDR3 is TGTGCCAGCAGGGGCCAGGGGTACGAGCAGTACTTC. It specifies CASRGQGYEQYF.

V gene TRBV5-4 combines with J gene TRBJ2-7; D is possibly TRBD1 or TRBD2 (5 bases each). The V and J ends lost 4 bases and 3 bases respectively, with 11 bases between them. The CDR3 is 13 amino acids. The V gene's germline CDR1 is SGHNT and CDR2 YYREEE (reference sequence). Here the CDR3 reads CASSGDGDYEQYF. In nucleotides, the CDR3 is TGTGCCAGCAGCGGGGACGGGGACTACGAGCAGTACTTC.